The 30 T cell receptor beta chains given below trace back to one sample, sequenced in a study of regulatory T cells in long-lasting Graves disease. Time point indicated: persistent/refractory GD, antithyroid drugs over 5 years with positive TRAb. Scientists built the TCR library using RNA that was extracted from PBMCs. The authors built TCR beta libraries using iRepertoire HTBI primers and Arm-PCR of CDR3 regions. TCRdb reprocessed the multiplex PCR reads via MiXCR and lists one record per CDR3 protein. Among 650,000 to 850,000 distinct CDR3 sequences listed, about 30% were seen once. The sample in question was peripheral blood mononuclear cells (PBMCs), obtained when the disease was refractory, from a patient treated with antithyroid drugs. These receptors originate from a female donor with Graves disease.

This clonotype has a handful of counts. The chain employs TRBV7-6 and TRBJ2-5; no firm D call. CDR1 is SGHVS and CDR2 is FNYEAQ in the germline V gene. CDR3 size: 15 residues. The V and J ends lost 1 base and 5 bases respectively, with 14 bases between them. In nucleotides, the CDR3 is TGTGCCAGCAGCTTAGTAGTTGGATCCGGCGAGACCCAGTACTTC. Encoded protein: CASSLVVGSGETQYF.

This chain connects TRBV19 to TRBJ1-5; no clear D. Germline V lookup: CDR1 LNHDA, CDR2 SQIVND (reference sequence). The CDR3 extends over 14 amino acids. Between the trimmed V and J ends, which lost 5 bases and 3 bases, there was a span of 11 bases. The DNA for the CDR3 is TGTGCCAGTAGTTTCCGGGAAATCAATCAGCCCCAGCATTTT. The encoded protein is CASSFREINQPQHF. Full variable domain (rest looked up from reference TRBV19 and TRBJ1-5): DGGITQSPKYLFRKEGQNVTLSCEQNLNHDAMYWYRQDPGQGLRLIYYSQIVNDFQKGDIAEGYSVSREKKESFPLTVTSAQKNPTAFYLCASSFREINQPQHFGDGTRLSIL.

The table lists this clonotype with many counts. The chain couples TRBV7-8 to TRBJ1-4, with D maybe TRBD1 (6 bases). Trimming stripped 3 bases from V and 7 bases from J, with 12 bases between. CDR3 length equals 14 residues. Germline V gene data show CDR1 as SGHVS and CDR2 as FQNEAQ. CDR3 region: CASSLGRGGEKLFF. The CDR3, as DNA: TGTGCCAGCAGCTTGGGCAGGGGAGGTGAAAAACTGTTTTTT.

This clonotype was detected a few times. For the CDR3, the DNA is TGTGCCAGCAGCCAGAACCGAAAACCTAATGAAAAACTGTTTTTT. This gives the protein CASSQNRKPNEKLFF. The chain carries TRBV2 and TRBJ1-4; D uncertain. CDR1 is SNHLY, CDR2 FYNNEI, per germline. The CDR3 runs to 15 residues. V was pared by 6 bases and J by 3 bases, with 14 bases between.

The J gene is TRBJ1-1, the V gene TRBV20-1; D remains unclear. The CDR3 totals 14 residues. V lost 1 base and J 5 bases, leaving 14 bases between the germline ends. Germline V lookup: CDR1 DFQATT, CDR2 SNEGSKA (reference sequence). Here the CDR3 DNA reads TGCAGTGCTAGAGGTGGAACGAGAACGACTGAAGCTTTCTTT. Protein: CSARGGTRTTEAFF.

This clonotype has more than one count but fewer than ten. V usage is TRBV20-1 and J usage is TRBJ1-4; 8 positions agree with TRBD1. After removal of 3 bases from V and 3 bases from J, the junction contained 6 bases not matched to a gene. Per the germline V gene, CDR1 is DFQATT and CDR2 is SNEGSKA (reference sequence). This CDR3 has 15 amino acids. This chain's CDR3 is CSARDRTGSNEKLFF. The CDR3 nucleotides read TGCAGTGCTAGGGACCGGACAGGGTCTAATGAAAAACTGTTTTTT.

Ten or more counts support this clonotype. The chain combines TRBV2 with TRBJ2-2; tentative D call: TRBD2 (6 bases). The CDR3 sequence is 14 residues long. V lost 7 bases and J 6 bases, leaving 15 bases between the germline ends. Germline V gene data show CDR1 as SNHLY and CDR2 as FYNNEI. CDR3: CASNTGTGPGELFF. CDR3 bases: TGTGCCAGCAACACCGGGACTGGCCCCGGGGAGCTGTTTTTT.

V gene TRBV30 combines with J gene TRBJ2-5; D remains unclear. This CDR3 has 13 residues. In germline, CDR1 is GTSNPN, CDR2 SVGIG (reference sequence). V lost 2 bases, J lost 9 bases, and 16 bases lay in between. This CDR3 is CAWSLLGRAAQYF. CDR3 bases: TGTGCCTGGAGTTTACTGGGCCGGGCGGCCCAGTACTTC.

This clonotype was found a few times. The rearrangement links TRBV15 to TRBJ2-7; TRBD1 matches 9 bases. V was clipped by 3 bases and J by 7 bases; unmatched bases: 10. The CDR3 totals 15 residues. Germline V gives CDR1 LNHNV, CDR2 YYDKDF (reference sequence). The CDR3 DNA reads TGTGCCACCAGCAGCGTAGGACAGGGGTTGCGAGAGCAGTACTTC. It encodes CATSSVGQGLREQYF.

The rearrangement joins TRBV2 to TRBJ1-2; D remains ambiguous. Germline V gene data show CDR1 as SNHLY and CDR2 as FYNNEI. The CDR3 has 13 residues. Trimming left V 4 bases short and J 4 bases short, with 10 bases between. CDR3 in DNA: TGTGCCAGCAGTGTAGGAGAAGGCTATGGCTACACCTTC. It is translated as CASSVGEGYGYTF.

This clonotype was seen only once. The chain employs TRBV7-3 and TRBJ1-2, with D maybe TRBD1 (5 bases). CDR3 length equals 16 residues. Per the germline V gene, CDR1 is SGHTA and CDR2 is FQGTGA. Trimming left V 5 bases short and J 2 bases short, with 18 bases between. The CDR3 DNA follows: TGTGCCAGCAGCACGGGACGGCAGATCCGAAACTATGGCTACACCTTC. This translates into CASSTGRQIRNYGYTF. Drawing the rest from reference TRBV7-3 and TRBJ1-2, the complete variable domain is GAGVSQTPSNKVTEKGKYVELRCDPISGHTALYWYRQSLGQGPEFLIYFQGTGAADDSGLPNDRFFAVRPEGSVSTLKIQRTERGDSAVYLCASSTGRQIRNYGYTFGSGTRLTVV.

With respect to this clonotype: It may be a read error: a sequence one base away is much more abundant. V gene TRBV11-2 combines with J gene TRBJ2-7; D is unclear. Per the germline V gene, CDR1 is SGHAT and CDR2 is FQNNGV. The CDR3 has 13 residues. CDR3 residues: CAGSLVLRYEQYF. CDR3 in DNA: TGTGCCGGCAGCTTAGTTCTCAGATACGAGCAGTACTTC. The complete variable domain, with remaining parts taken from reference TRBV11-2 and TRBJ2-7, reads EAGVAQSPRYKIIEKRQSVAFWCNPISGHATLYWYQQILGQGPKLLIQFQNNGVVDDSQLPKDRFSAERLKGVDSTLKIQPAKLEDSAVYLCAGSLVLRYEQYFGPGTRLTVT.

Ten or more counts support this clonotype. The rearrangement links TRBV28 to TRBJ1-2; 10 bases fit TRBD1. V trimming: 6 bases; J trimming: 9 bases; junction bases outside the gene matches: 4. Looked up from germline, CDR1 is MDHEN and CDR2 is SYDVKM. This CDR3 is built from 12 residues. This CDR3 is CASRVTGGSYTF. The CDR3 nucleotides are TGTGCCAGCAGAGTGACAGGGGGCAGCTACACCTTC.

This clonotype was seen a handful of times. The chain uses TRBV7-9 and TRBJ1-3; unclear D gene. Trimming left V 5 bases short and J 0 bases short, with 11 bases between. Germline V gene data show CDR1 as SEHNR and CDR2 as FQNEAQ (reference sequence). CDR3 length: 15 amino acids. The DNA for the CDR3 is TGTGCCAGCAGCCCTGGACTGATCTCTGGAAACACCATATATTTT. It codes for CASSPGLISGNTIYF.

V usage is TRBV9 and J usage is TRBJ2-7; weak D call: TRBD2 (5 bases). Looked up from germline, CDR1 is SGDLS and CDR2 is YYNGEE. The CDR3 length is 13 residues. V gave up 3 bases and J gave up 2 bases, with 9 bases separating them. The CDR3: CASSASGTYEQYF. Here the CDR3 DNA reads TGTGCCAGCAGCGCGTCGGGAACCTACGAGCAGTACTTC.

The chain recombines TRBV11-2 with TRBJ1-2; D perhaps matches TRBD1 (6 bases). Looked up from germline, CDR1 is SGHAT and CDR2 is FQNNGV. The CDR3 runs 16 residues. The ends were cut back, 5 bases at V and 7 bases at J, with 23 bases in the middle. The CDR3 DNA reads as TGTGCCAGCAGCCCCCATGGACAGACTTCTGGTGGTGGCTACACCTTC. Translation gives CASSPHGQTSGGGYTF. Drawing the rest from reference TRBV11-2 and TRBJ1-2, the complete variable domain is EAGVAQSPRYKIIEKRQSVAFWCNPISGHATLYWYQQILGQGPKLLIQFQNNGVVDDSQLPKDRFSAERLKGVDSTLKIQPAKLEDSAVYLCASSPHGQTSGGGYTFGSGTRLTVV.

Details on this clonotype: A much larger clone is a single base away; this may be a read error. The gene calls are TRBV2 and TRBJ2-5; 7 nucleotides line up with TRBD2. After removal of 8 bases from V and 1 base from J, the junction contained 4 bases not matched to a gene. The CDR3 has 13 amino acids. The germline gives CDR1 SNHLY, CDR2 FYNNEI. The CDR3 sequence is CASGASGQETQYF. CDR3 nucleotides: TGTGCCAGCGGGGCTAGCGGCCAAGAGACCCAGTACTTC.

This clonotype was seen a few times. The chain uses TRBV6-4 and TRBJ1-3, with D uncertain. V was shortened by 5 bases and J by 0 bases, with 14 bases between the two germline ends. CDR1 is MRHNA and CDR2 is SNTAGT in the germline V gene. CDR3 length equals 16 residues. Here the CDR3 reads CASSYVGGSSGNTIYF. The CDR3 DNA sequence: TGTGCCAGCAGTTACGTCGGCGGGAGCTCTGGAAACACCATATATTTT.

This clonotype was seen only a few times. DNA of the CDR3: TGTGCCAGCAGCTTATTGCAGTCTGGAAACACCATATATTTT. It translates to CASSLLQSGNTIYF. The rearrangement links TRBV7-2 to TRBJ1-3; D call uncertain. The CDR3 spans 14 residues. V shed 2 bases and J shed 1 base, with 6 bases lying between them. Germline loops: CDR1 SGHTA, CDR2 FQGNSA.

Regarding this clonotype: It is likely a read error: a sequence one base away is far more abundant. The V and J genes are TRBV6-2 or TRBV6-3 and TRBJ1-2, with D tentatively TRBD1 (6 bases). CDR3 length: 17 amino acids. Per the germline V gene, CDR1 is MNHEY and CDR2 is SVGEGT. The CDR3 DNA follows: TGTGCCAGCAGTTCCTGGGACACCCCAATGCCTAACTATGGCTGCACCTTC. Protein sequence: CASSSWDTPMPNYGCTF.

This clonotype was picked up a small number of times. The chain carries TRBV9 and TRBJ2-7; D possibly uses TRBD1 or TRBD2 (5 bases each). From germline, CDR1 is SGDLS and CDR2 YYNGEE. This CDR3 is built from 14 residues. The V gene lost 1 base and the J gene lost 2 bases, with 10 bases spanning the gap. CDR3 residues: CASSVWDGTYEQYF. CDR3 in DNA: TGTGCCAGCAGCGTATGGGACGGAACCTACGAGCAGTACTTC. Looking up the rest from reference TRBV9 and TRBJ2-7 gives the full variable domain: DSGVTQTPKHLITATGQRVTLRCSPRSGDLSVYWYQQSLDQGLQFLIQYYNGEERAKGNILERFSAQQFPDLHSELNLSSLELGDSALYFCASSVWDGTYEQYFGPGTRLTVT.

The gene calls are TRBV4-2 and TRBJ2-3, with 10 bases fitting TRBD2. This CDR3 comprises 16 residues. V shed 2 bases, J shed 6 bases, and the junction held 8 bases outside the gene matches. Germline loops: CDR1 LGHNA, CDR2 YNFKEQ. CDR3 loop: CASSQPQAGGGDTQYF. DNA of the CDR3: TGTGCCAGCAGCCAACCTCAAGCGGGAGGGGGGGATACGCAGTATTTT.

This clonotype was detected a few times. This sequence joins TRBV27 and TRBJ1-2; D unresolved. Germline assignment: CDR1 MNHEY and CDR2 SMNVEV (reference sequence). The CDR3 loop spans 13 amino acids. Trimming left V 3 bases short and J 3 bases short, with 8 bases between. The CDR3 sequence: CASSFSRYYGYTF. CDR3 sequence (DNA): TGTGCCAGCAGTTTCTCCCGTTACTATGGCTACACCTTC.

The chain has TRBV5-6 and TRBJ1-1; D perhaps matches TRBD1 (5 bases). The CDR3 is made up of 14 amino acids. Germline V CDR1 and CDR2: SGHDT, YYEEEE. The V gene lost 1 base and the J gene lost 4 bases, with 11 bases spanning the gap. The CDR3 coding sequence is TGTGCCAGCAGCTTGATCGGTAGGGGCACTGAAGCTTTCTTT. It yields the protein CASSLIGRGTEAFF.

This chain links TRBV6-1 with TRBJ1-4; a possible D gene is TRBD1 (6 bases). The V gene's germline CDR1 is MNHNS and CDR2 SASEGT. The V and J ends lost 6 bases and 3 bases respectively, with 14 bases between them. The CDR3 is 15 residues long. The CDR3 DNA sequence: TGTGCCAGCAGCCCCCCTGGGGGCCCTAATGAAAAACTGTTTTTT. It encodes CASSPPGGPNEKLFF.

The rearrangement joins TRBV12-3 or TRBV12-4 to TRBJ2-3; TRBD2 agrees at 14 bases. The junction had 8 bases not matched to a gene; V was cut back by 8 bases and J by 4 bases. The CDR3 is made up of 16 amino acids. CDR3 region: CASRWGLAGVADTQYF. The CDR3 DNA reads as TGTGCCAGCCGCTGGGGACTAGCGGGAGTCGCAGATACGCAGTATTTT.

Only one count was recorded for this clonotype. The chain combines TRBV13 with TRBJ2-7, with 15 nucleotides matching TRBD2. With 5 bases clipped from V and 4 bases from J, the junction kept 9 bases outside the gene matches. Germline loops: CDR1 PRHDT, CDR2 FYEKMQ (reference sequence). This CDR3 comprises 17 residues. The CDR3 is CASSDLSGTSGRYEQYF. CDR3 sequence (DNA): TGTGCCAGCAGCGATTTATCCGGGACTAGCGGGAGGTACGAGCAGTACTTC.

The chain is built from TRBV7-2 and TRBJ1-6; the match to TRBD1 covers 7 bases. From germline, CDR1 is SGHTA and CDR2 FQGNSA. The length of the CDR3 is 15 residues. Trimming cost V 7 bases and J 2 bases; bases outside gene matches: 5. CDR3 bases: TGTGCCAGCAATCGCGACAGGGCCTATAATTCACCCCTCCACTTT. The encoded protein is CASNRDRAYNSPLHF.

The chain combines TRBV12-3 or TRBV12-4 with TRBJ2-4, with D uncertain. The CDR3 runs to 13 residues. V shed 8 bases and J shed 2 bases, with 10 bases lying between them. The DNA for the CDR3 is TGTGCCAGCCAGAGTACAACCAAAAACATTCAGTACTTC. Its protein is CASQSTTKNIQYF.

This clonotype appeared a few times. The chain has TRBV24-1 and TRBJ1-5, with no clear D. From germline, CDR1 is KGHDR and CDR2 SFDVKD. The CDR3 is made up of 14 amino acids. V lost 1 base to trimming and J lost 0 bases, with 3 bases between them. DNA for the CDR3: TGTGCCACCAGTGATTTATATAGCAATCAGCCCCAGCATTTT. It encodes CATSDLYSNQPQHF.